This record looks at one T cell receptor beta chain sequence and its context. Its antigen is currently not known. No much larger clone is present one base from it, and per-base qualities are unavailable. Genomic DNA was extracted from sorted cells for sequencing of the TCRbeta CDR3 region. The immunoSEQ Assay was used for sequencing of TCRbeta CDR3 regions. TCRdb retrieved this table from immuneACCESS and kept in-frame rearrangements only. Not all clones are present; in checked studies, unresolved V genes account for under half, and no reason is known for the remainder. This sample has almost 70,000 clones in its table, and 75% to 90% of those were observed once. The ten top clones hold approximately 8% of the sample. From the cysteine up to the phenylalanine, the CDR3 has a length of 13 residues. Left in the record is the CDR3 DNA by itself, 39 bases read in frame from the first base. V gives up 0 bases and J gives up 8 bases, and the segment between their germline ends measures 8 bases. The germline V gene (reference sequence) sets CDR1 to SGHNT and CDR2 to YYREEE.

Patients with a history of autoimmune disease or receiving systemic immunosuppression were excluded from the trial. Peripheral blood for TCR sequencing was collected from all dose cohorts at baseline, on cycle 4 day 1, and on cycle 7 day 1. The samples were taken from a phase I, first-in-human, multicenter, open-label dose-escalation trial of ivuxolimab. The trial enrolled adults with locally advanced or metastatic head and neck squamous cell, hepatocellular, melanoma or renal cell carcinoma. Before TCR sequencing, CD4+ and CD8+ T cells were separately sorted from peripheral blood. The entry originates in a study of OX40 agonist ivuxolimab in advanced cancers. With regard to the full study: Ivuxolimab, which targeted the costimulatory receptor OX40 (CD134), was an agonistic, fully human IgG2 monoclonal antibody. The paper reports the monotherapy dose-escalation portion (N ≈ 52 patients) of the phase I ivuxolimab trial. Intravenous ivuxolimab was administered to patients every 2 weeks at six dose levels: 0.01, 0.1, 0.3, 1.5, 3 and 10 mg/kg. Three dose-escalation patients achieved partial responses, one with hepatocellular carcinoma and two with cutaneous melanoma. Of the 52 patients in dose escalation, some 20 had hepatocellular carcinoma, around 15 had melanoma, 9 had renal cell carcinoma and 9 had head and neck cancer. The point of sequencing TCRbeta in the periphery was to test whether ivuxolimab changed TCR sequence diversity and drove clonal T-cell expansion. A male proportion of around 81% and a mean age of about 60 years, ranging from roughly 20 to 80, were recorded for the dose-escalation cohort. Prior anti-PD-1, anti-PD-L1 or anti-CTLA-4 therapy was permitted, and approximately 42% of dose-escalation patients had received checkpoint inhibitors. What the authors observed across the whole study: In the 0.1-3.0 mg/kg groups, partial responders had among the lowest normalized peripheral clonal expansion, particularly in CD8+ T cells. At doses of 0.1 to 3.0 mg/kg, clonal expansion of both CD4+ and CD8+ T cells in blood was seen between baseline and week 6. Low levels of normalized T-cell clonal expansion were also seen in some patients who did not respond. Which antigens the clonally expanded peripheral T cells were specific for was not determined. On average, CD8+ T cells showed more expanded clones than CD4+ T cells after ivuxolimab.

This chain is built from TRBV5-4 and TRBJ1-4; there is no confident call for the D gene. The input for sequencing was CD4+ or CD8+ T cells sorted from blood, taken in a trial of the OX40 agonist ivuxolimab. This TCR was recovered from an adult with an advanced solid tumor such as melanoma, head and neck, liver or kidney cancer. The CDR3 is CASSLAGLEKLFF. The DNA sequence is TGTGCCAGCAGCTTGGCTGGTTTGGAAAAACTGTTTTTT.